Shown below are 11 T cell receptor beta chains from a single sample sequenced in a study of chronic HIV infection and antiretroviral therapy. TCRdb fed the 5' RACE reads into MiXCR, producing one record per CDR3 protein. The sample contains 40,000 to 50,000 distinct CDR3 sequences, approximately 19% of which appear only once. Source material: peripheral blood. The receptors derive from an adult who had HIV and had not received antiretroviral therapy, or was an uninfected healthy control (not recorded which).

V is TRBV6-5 and J is TRBJ2-5, with 9 positions matching TRBD1. Germline V gene sequence: CDR1 MNHEY, CDR2 SVGAGI. This CDR3 contains 16 residues. Trimming cost V 5 bases and J 1 base; bases outside gene matches: 8. The CDR3 protein is CASSVTGGAGQETQYF. In DNA, the CDR3 is TGTGCCAGCAGTGTAACAGGGGGCGCGGGCCAAGAGACCCAGTACTTC.

This clonotype was counted a few times. J is TRBJ1-3 and V is TRBV5-6; a possible D gene is TRBD1 (6 bases). The CDR3 consists of 16 residues. Trimming took 7 bases from V and 3 from J, leaving 20 bases between them. The germline V gene has CDR1 SGHDT and CDR2 YYEEEE. The CDR3 DNA sequence: TGTGCCAGCCTCCGGCGGGGGGGCTTCATTGGAAACACCATATATTTT. It specifies CASLRRGGFIGNTIYF.

The chain couples TRBV11-2 to TRBJ2-3; 11 bases fit TRBD2. Germline CDR1 reads SGHAT; CDR2 reads FQNNGV. The CDR3 sequence is 14 residues long. J gave up 5 bases and V 5 bases, and 3 bases lay outside the gene matches. CDR3 nucleotides: TGTGCCAGCAGCGGGACTAGCGGTAAAGATACGCAGTATTTT. Translation: CASSGTSGKDTQYF.

The chain carries TRBV5-1 and TRBJ2-7, with 8 bases aligning to TRBD1. With V trimmed by 4 bases and J by 7 bases, 7 bases remained unmatched. Germline V lookup: CDR1 SGHRS, CDR2 YFSETQ. CDR3 size: 13 residues. The CDR3 DNA sequence: TGCGCCAGCAGCCGGGACAGGCGGAATGAGCAGTACTTC. Translated, it gives CASSRDRRNEQYF.

V gene TRBV9 combines with J gene TRBJ2-7; TRBD2 aligns across 8 bases. The CDR3 contains 15 residues. Germline CDR1 is SGDLS and CDR2 is YYNGEE. The trim removed 0 bases at V and 1 base at J, leaving 3 bases unmatched. The CDR3 loop is CASSVDASGSYEQYF. The CDR3 DNA sequence: TGTGCCAGCAGCGTAGATGCTAGCGGGTCCTACGAGCAGTACTTC.

The chain joins TRBV28 to TRBJ1-2; TRBD1 aligns across 8 bases. Germline loops: CDR1 MDHEN, CDR2 SYDVKM. CDR3 length: 15 amino acids. V lost 5 bases and J lost 7; bases outside the gene matches: 12. DNA for the CDR3: TGTGCCAGCAGTCCACCGGACAGGGCGTCAGTTGGCTACACCTTC. It yields the protein CASSPPDRASVGYTF.

This clonotype was counted only a few times. The chain carries TRBV6-5 and TRBJ1-4, with 9 bases lining up with TRBD1. Per the germline V gene, CDR1 is MNHEY and CDR2 is SVGAGI. The V segment lost 5 bases and the J segment 6 bases; nucleotides outside the gene matches: 4. CDR3 length equals 14 residues. The chain's CDR3 is CASSLTGGDEKLFF. DNA of the CDR3: TGTGCCAGCAGTCTGACAGGGGGAGATGAAAAACTGTTTTTT.

This clonotype was seen only a few times. The V gene is TRBV5-1, the J gene TRBJ2-1, with 9 bases that match TRBD2. The CDR3 consists of 15 residues. Trimming at V came to 4 bases and at J to 5 bases, leaving 7 bases not matched to a gene. Germline V CDR1 and CDR2: SGHRS, YFSETQ. CDR3 coding DNA: TGCGCCAGCAGCCCAATGGGACTAGCCCACAATGAGCAGTTCTTC. Its translation: CASSPMGLAHNEQFF. Filled out from reference TRBV5-1 and TRBJ2-1, the complete variable domain reads KAGVTQTPRYLIKTRGQQVTLSCSPISGHRSVSWYQQTPGQGLQFLFEYFSETQRNKGNFPGRFSGRQFSNSRSEMNVSTLELGDSALYLCASSPMGLAHNEQFFGPGTRLTVL.

This clonotype appeared a few times. The chain recombines TRBV3-1 with TRBJ1-1, with D maybe TRBD1 (5 bases). Germline V gene data show CDR1 as LGHDT and CDR2 as YNNKEL (reference sequence). With 1 base removed from V and 5 bases from J, the gap between germline ends came to 17 bases. CDR3 length: 16 amino acids. The CDR3 spells CASSQVSSGGGTEAFF. The CDR3 DNA follows: TGTGCCAGCAGCCAAGTCAGTAGCGGGGGAGGTACTGAAGCTTTCTTT.

The rearrangement uses TRBV20-1 and TRBJ2-7; tentative D call: TRBD2 (6 bases). There are 14 residues in the CDR3. With 6 bases removed from V and 3 bases from J, the gap between germline ends came to 18 bases. Germline V gene data show CDR1 as DFQATT and CDR2 as SNEGSKA (reference sequence). CDR3 coding DNA: TGCAGTGCGGATGTTCTGGCGGACTACTACGAGCAGTACTTC. Protein sequence: CSADVLADYYEQYF.

This clonotype has at least ten counts. The rearrangement uses TRBV15 and TRBJ1-1; D unclear. CDR3 length: 16 amino acids. Trimming stripped 0 bases from V and 4 bases from J, with 15 bases between. Germline CDR1 reads LNHNV; CDR2 reads YYDKDF (reference sequence). The CDR3 region has the DNA TGTGCCACCAGCAGAGATCAGACCGGGCCGGGCACTGAAGCTTTCTTT. This translates into CATSRDQTGPGTEAFF.